This T cell receptor beta chain came from a study of blood T cell repertoires in COVID-19. Study background: COVID-19 samples, acute and convalescent, were from the United States, Italy and Spain.

As handled by the study authors: Reference gene primer amplification gave estimated nucleated cell counts. TCRdb's copy holds only in-frame clones and misses some; the assay was immunoSEQ multiplex PCR. V, J and clone size reflect that table, while D and trimming were determined from the DNA. The table lists tens of thousands of clones, roughly 78% of them singletons. This clone showed up just once. Germline V gene lookup returns CDR1 DFQATT and CDR2 SNEGSKA (reference sequence). This CDR3 contains 12 residues. Between the trimmed V and J ends, which lost 3 bases and 4 bases, there was a span of 7 bases.

The rearrangement links TRBV20-1 to TRBJ2-1; no reliable D call. The sample taken for sequencing was peripheral blood. This TCR came from a woman aged 80 or over with acute or convalescent COVID-19. CDR3 DNA: TGCAGTGCTAGTAGTAGATACAATGAGCAGTTCTTC. Its translation is CSASSRYNEQFF.